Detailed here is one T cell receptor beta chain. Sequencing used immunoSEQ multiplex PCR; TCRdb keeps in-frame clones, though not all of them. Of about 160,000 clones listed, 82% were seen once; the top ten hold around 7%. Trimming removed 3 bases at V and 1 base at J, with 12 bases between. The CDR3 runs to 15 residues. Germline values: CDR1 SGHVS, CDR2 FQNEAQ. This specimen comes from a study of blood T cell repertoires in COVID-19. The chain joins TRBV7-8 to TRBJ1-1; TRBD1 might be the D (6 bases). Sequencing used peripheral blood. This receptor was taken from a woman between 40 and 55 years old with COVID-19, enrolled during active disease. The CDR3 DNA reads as TGTGCCAGCAGCTTTCGACAGGTTAAGAACACTGAAGCTTTCTTT. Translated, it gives CASSFRQVKNTEAFF.